This T cell receptor (beta chain) derives from a study of T-cell reconstitution after alpha-beta-depleted transplantation in children. The table lists this clonotype with many counts. Trimming cost V 4 bases and J 5 bases, with 10 bases left between them. This CDR3 is built from 13 residues. Germline assignment: CDR1 SGHRS and CDR2 YFSETQ. TCRbeta library construction was performed incorporating unique molecular identifiers. TCRdb re-called the PCR reads with MiXCR, one entry per CDR3 protein. Counted here are about 360,000 distinct CDR3 sequences, roughly 14% occurring once; the ten biggest clones make up about 4.5%.

The chain links TRBV5-1 to TRBJ2-1, with D maybe TRBD1 (6 bases). This TCR was recovered from a human donor who donated a stem cell graft to a child with Fanconi anemia. Sequenced here: PBMCs, sampled from the stem cell graft. For the CDR3, the DNA is TGCGCCAGCAGCGCCGGACAGAACAATGAGCAGTTCTTC. Translation gives CASSAGQNNEQFF.